This is a list of T cell receptor beta chains from one sample in a study of cytomegalovirus exposure and HLA in healthy donors. The table came from immunoSEQ multiplex PCR; TCRdb's copy has only in-frame clones and leaves some out. The data contain some 180,000 clones, roughly 76% of them singletons. Sequencing was done on a sample of PBMCs. The receptors here all came from a male donor in good health and CMV-seronegative. CDR3s include the opening cysteine and the closing phenylalanine or tryptophan. The order of the fields is J gene, clone size, D gene, V gene, CDR3 DNA, CDR3 protein. A D gene is named only where the DNA matches it firmly. Clone size is stated in some rows and not others, as once, few, many or a class when expanded.

TRBJ1-5	.	.	TRBV9	TGTGCCAGCAGCGTAGATGAGGGACAGCCCCAGCATTTT	CASSVDEGQPQHF
TRBJ1-3	.	.	TRBV4-3	TGCGCCAGCAGCCAAGATGGGCACTCTGGAAACACCATATATTTT	CASSQDGHSGNTIYF
TRBJ1-1	few	.	TRBV27	TGTGCCAGCAGTCTACGCACCCTCACTGAAGCTTTCTTT	CASSLRTLTEAFF
TRBJ2-7	.	.	TRBV30	TGTGCCTGGAGTGTAAGGAGGACTGATCTCTACGAGCAGTACTTC	CAWSVRRTDLYEQYF
TRBJ1-2	.	.	TRBV7-2	TGTGCCAGCAGCTTAGCGACAACCCGACTCGGGGTGTCCTATGGCTACACCTTC	CASSLATTRLGVSYGYTF
TRBJ2-7	.	.	TRBV2	TGTGCCAGCAGTCCCGTCTCCTACGAGCAGTACTTC	CASSPVSYEQYF
TRBJ1-2	few	.	TRBV27	TGTGCCAGCAGTTTCTCGGAGAGTTATGGCTACACCTTC	CASSFSESYGYTF
TRBJ2-5	.	TRBD2	TRBV7-2	TGTGCCAGCAGCTTAGTAGCGGGGGGGATAGGTGAGACCCAGTACTTC	CASSLVAGGIGETQYF
TRBJ2-2	.	TRBD2	TRBV19	TGTGCCAGTATCCAGAGGACTAGCGGGGGATCACGCGCCGGGGAGCTGTTTTTT	CASIQRTSGGSRAGELFF
TRBJ1-1	.	.	TRBV5-1	TGCGCCAGCAGCTTGGGCGGAGATATGAACACTGAAGCTTTCTTT	CASSLGGDMNTEAFF
TRBJ1-1	.	.	TRBV19	TGTGCCAGTAGTATAGATCTGCGCACTGAAGCTTTCTTT	CASSIDLRTEAFF
TRBJ1-4	.	TRBD1	TRBV7-9	TGTGCCAGCAGCTGGAAGGGCAGGGGGCGCGCTGAAAAACTGTTTTTT	CASSWKGRGRAEKLFF
TRBJ1-1	.	.	TRBV19	TGTGCCAGTAGTATAGTGGCGGAGAACACTGAAGCTTTCTTT	CASSIVAENTEAFF
TRBJ2-2	.	TRBD2	TRBV7-7	TGTGCTAGCAGTTCGTCCAGCGGGGGGGGGAACACCGGGGAGCTGTTTTTT	CASSSSSGGGNTGELFF
TRBJ1-1	.	TRBD1	TRBV23-1	TGCGCCAGCAGTCCCCGGGACAGGGAGACGAACACTGAAGCTTTCTTT	CASSPRDRETNTEAFF
TRBJ2-1	.	TRBD2	TRBV4-1	TGCGCCAGCAGCCAAGGCCCTCCGGGACTAGTACTGCATGAGCAGTTCTTC	CASSQGPPGLVLHEQFF
TRBJ1-5	.	TRBD1	TRBV6-1	TGTGCCAGCAGTGAGAGGACAGGGGACCATCAGCCCCAGCATTTT	CASSERTGDHQPQHF
TRBJ2-7	.	TRBD1	TRBV6-5	TGTGCCAGCAGTCCGGACAGGGTTAGATACGAGCAGTACTTC	CASSPDRVRYEQYF
TRBJ1-6	.	.	TRBV5-1	TGCGCCAGCAGCTTGGTAGGAGGGGCTTACAATTCACCCCTCCACTTT	CASSLVGGAYNSPLHF
TRBJ1-1	.	.	TRBV28	TGTGCCAGCAGTTTATCGGGGGGGCAATTGAACACTGAAGCTTTCTTT	CASSLSGGQLNTEAFF
TRBJ1-6	.	.	TRBV14	TGTGCCAGCAGCCGATATCAGGGGCCTTCGGGATTTTCCCTCCACTTT	CASSRYQGPSGFSLHF
TRBJ2-7	.	TRBD1	TRBV29-1	TGCAGCGTTACCCCCGGGACAGGGGGCTACGAGCAGTACTTC	CSVTPGTGGYEQYF
TRBJ2-6	.	TRBD1	TRBV5-4	TGTGCCAGCAGCCTTGAAAGACAGGGTACTGGGGCCAACGTCCTGACTTTC	CASSLERQGTGANVLTF
TRBJ2-2	.	.	TRBV7-2	TGTGCCAGCAGCGCCTCTAGCTTGAGGACCGGGGAGCTGTTTTTT	CASSASSLRTGELFF
TRBJ1-2	.	TRBD1	TRBV5-4	TGTGCCAGCAGCTCAGCCCGACAGGGCTATGGCTACACCTTC	CASSSARQGYGYTF
TRBJ1-2	.	TRBD1	TRBV27	TGTGCCAGCAGCCCAGGGGGAAGAAACTATGGCTACACCTTC	CASSPGGRNYGYTF
TRBJ1-4	few	.	TRBV7-2	TGTGCCAGCAGCGAACAGAGTGCAACTAATGAAAAACTGTTTTTT	CASSEQSATNEKLFF
TRBJ1-5	.	.	TRBV4-1	TGCGCCAGCAGCCAAGGGCTCAACAATCAGCCCCAGCATTTT	CASSQGLNNQPQHF
TRBJ1-1	.	.	TRBV30	TGTGCCTGGGCAGGGAACACTGAAGCTTTCTTT	CAWAGNTEAFF
TRBJ1-6	.	TRBD1	TRBV5-1	TGCGCCAGCAGCTCCGACAGGGATTCTGATTTGGATAATTCACCCCTCCACTTT	CASSSDRDSDLDNSPLHF
TRBJ2-3	.	TRBD1	TRBV7-6	TGTGCCAGCAGTCCTTCAGGGGGAGATACGCAGTATTTT	CASSPSGGDTQYF
TRBJ1-4	.	TRBD1	TRBV2	TGTGCCAGCAGTGGACAGGGTGAAAAACTGTTTTTT	CASSGQGEKLFF
TRBJ1-1	.	.	TRBV6-5	TGTGCCAGCAGGGCCCCCCGCGGGAGCACTGAAGCTTTCTTT	CASRAPRGSTEAFF
TRBJ2-1	.	TRBD1	TRBV7-7	TGTGCCAGCAGCCCGCAGGGGGCCCACAATGAGCAGTTCTTC	CASSPQGAHNEQFF
TRBJ1-4	.	.	TRBV11-2	TGTGCCAGCAGCTTAGATCTTGCCGGGGCGGGGGAAAAACTGTTTTTT	CASSLDLAGAGEKLFF
TRBJ1-1	once	.	TRBV7-8	TGTGCCAGCAGCTTAGTTGCGTTTGCGGACACTGAAGCTTTCTTT	CASSLVAFADTEAFF
TRBJ1-2	.	.	TRBV4-1	TGCGCCAGCAGCCAATTGACAGCCCCTAACTATGGCTACACCTTC	CASSQLTAPNYGYTF
TRBJ2-5	.	TRBD2	TRBV7-7	TGTGCTAGCGGCGGGGAGGGCGGGGAGACCCAGTACTTC	CASGGEGGETQYF
TRBJ2-7	once	TRBD2	TRBV10-3	TGTGCCATCAGTTTCGTAGCGGGAAGCTCCTACGAGCAGTACTTC	CAISFVAGSSYEQYF
TRBJ2-5	.	TRBD1	TRBV6-1	TGTGCCAGCAGTGAAAGGGACAGAAGACAAGAGACCCAGTACTTC	CASSERDRRQETQYF